This TCR beta chain was sequenced during a study of neurological immune-mediated disorders. This CDR3 has 14 amino acids. The V gene lost 4 bases and the J gene lost 7 bases, with 16 bases spanning the gap. A 10-nucleotide random UMI tagged transcripts in template-switch 5'RACE cDNA synthesis. From the 5' RACE reads, TCRdb called clonotypes with MiXCR, one entry per CDR3 protein. The data show 95,000 to 150,000 distinct CDR3 sequences, roughly 3.2% seen once. At least ten counts were recorded for this clonotype. Sequences were obtained from PBMCs. V is TRBV12-3 or TRBV12-4 and J is TRBJ2-5; D ambiguous. The clonotype originates from a woman aged 30 to 39 with multiple sclerosis. DNA of the CDR3: TGTGCCAGCAGTTCCACGGGTGGACGGGCGACCCAGTACTTC. Translation: CASSSTGGRATQYF.